This TCR beta chain came from a study of blood T cell repertoires in COVID-19. Across the study: Material from acute and convalescent COVID-19 was sourced from the United States, Italy and Spain. PBMCs, B-cell-depleted T cells, or T cells provided the cDNA or gDNA that made up the material.

Clinical history as reported by participants underpinned cohort assignment. CDR1 is SGHRS, CDR2 YFSETQ, per germline. V lost 4 bases and J lost 3; bases outside the gene matches: 3. The CDR3 covers 14 residues. Some clones are missing from TCRdb's copy, which holds only in-frame ones; the method was immunoSEQ multiplex PCR. Of fewer than 350,000 clones listed, roughly 86% are singletons. The sequence was collected from a woman in her 30s who had recovered from COVID-19. The chain uses TRBV5-1 and TRBJ2-1, with 8 nucleotides matching TRBD1. Sample: PBMCs or T cells enriched from blood (not recorded which). The CDR3 loop reads CASSGQGGYNEQFF. For the CDR3, the DNA is TGCGCCAGCAGCGGACAGGGAGGCTACAATGAGCAGTTCTTC.